Listed here are 23 T cell receptor beta chains from one sample, sequenced in a study of CD8+CD57+ T cells in acquired aplastic anemia. Patients chosen for sequencing had CD8+CD57+ cells that had expanded, as shown by flow cytometry. Genomic DNA acted as the template from which TCR beta VDJ combination and CDR3 sequence profiling were carried out. TCRdb re-analysed the reads in MiXCR, keeping a single row per CDR3 protein. Altogether roughly 200,000 distinct CDR3 sequences are present, 55% to 65% being singletons, with the ten largest covering approximately 40%. Specimen: sorted CD4+, CD8+, or CD8+CD57+ T cells (not recorded which) from PBMCs. The receptors originated from a human donor with aplastic anemia.

A few counts support this clonotype. The rearrangement uses TRBV12-3 or TRBV12-4 and TRBJ2-7, with 7 bases identical to TRBD1. V lost 5 bases and J lost 6; bases outside the gene matches: 19. The length of the CDR3 is 17 residues. The CDR3 region has the DNA TGTGCCAGCAGTGCCCCCTCGACAGGGACCTGGACCTTCGAGCAGTACTTC. This translates into CASSAPSTGTWTFEQYF.

This clonotype was found many times. This chain uses TRBV5-1 with TRBJ1-2, with D perhaps matching TRBD1 (6 bases). Germline V gene data show CDR1 as SGHRS and CDR2 as YFSETQ. This CDR3 has 15 amino acids. Trimming removed 2 bases at V and 5 bases at J, with 16 bases between. CDR3 DNA sequence: TGCGCCAGCAGCTTAGGTAGGGGGTTCGATTATGGCTACACCTTC. Translated, it gives CASSLGRGFDYGYTF.

This clonotype was picked up many times. The chain has TRBV4-1 and TRBJ2-7, with D possibly matching TRBD1 (5 bases). The CDR3 extends over 15 amino acids. Germline loops: CDR1 MGHRA, CDR2 YSYEKL. The V end lost 1 base, the J end lost 2 bases, and 12 bases lay between the germline ends. CDR3 residues: CASSQVEQGPYEQYF. As DNA, the CDR3 is TGCGCCAGCAGCCAAGTCGAGCAGGGCCCCTACGAGCAGTACTTC.

Ten or more counts support this clonotype. The V call is TRBV19, the J call TRBJ2-7, with a tentative D call TRBD1 (6 bases). V was cut by 2 bases and J by 3 bases, with 11 bases left in between. Germline CDR1 reads LNHDA; CDR2 reads SQIVND (reference sequence). The CDR3 is 14 amino acids. CDR3 DNA sequence: TGTGCCAGTAGTATACAGGGGAAGGGCTACGAGCAGTACTTC. It is translated as CASSIQGKGYEQYF.

As regards this clonotype: The conserved closing phenylalanine or tryptophan is absent in this CDR3, likely reflecting a read error. V gene TRBV30 combines with J gene TRBJ1-2; D may be TRBD1 (5 bases). CDR1 GTSNPN and CDR2 SVGIG come from the germline V gene (reference sequence). This CDR3 contains 11 residues. V lost 8 bases, J lost 7 bases, and 14 bases lay in between. CDR3 coding DNA: TGTGCCCCACTTGCGCAGGGTGGCTACACCCTC. Translated, it gives CAPLAQGGYTL.

There are many counts of this clonotype. This chain joins TRBV14 and TRBJ1-1; the D gene is possibly TRBD1 (5 bases). This CDR3 is built from 13 residues. CDR1 is SGHDN and CDR2 is FVKESK in the germline V gene. V was shortened by 5 bases and J by 8 bases, with 15 bases between the two germline ends. The DNA of the CDR3 is TGTGCCAGCAGCTTTTCTGGCTGGGGGGAAGCTTTCTTT. Translation gives CASSFSGWGEAFF.

The J gene is TRBJ1-6, the V gene TRBV19, with TRBD1 as a possible D gene (5 bases). Trimming stripped 6 bases from V and 6 bases from J, with 21 bases between. In germline, CDR1 is LNHDA, CDR2 SQIVND (reference sequence). The CDR3 has 17 amino acids. The CDR3: CASSHPPMQGFNSPLHF. Here the CDR3 DNA reads TGTGCCAGTAGCCACCCCCCGATGCAGGGCTTTAATTCACCCCTCCACTTT.

In this sample, this clonotype turned up a few times. The gene calls are TRBV24-1 and TRBJ2-5; TRBD2 matches 8 bases. CDR1 and CDR2 from the germline V gene are KGHDR and SFDVKD. J was trimmed by 4 bases and V by 3 bases; bases with no gene match: 9. The CDR3 contains 16 residues. The CDR3: CATSDPTSVGAETQYF. The DNA for the CDR3 is TGTGCCACCAGTGATCCGACTAGCGTTGGGGCAGAGACCCAGTACTTC.

This clonotype was picked up many times. V gene TRBV7-6 combines with J gene TRBJ2-3; D call uncertain. Between the trimmed V and J ends, which lost 3 bases and 2 bases, there was a span of 18 bases. Germline CDR1 SGHVS, CDR2 FNYEAQ. The CDR3 loop spans 17 amino acids. For the CDR3, the DNA is TGTGCCAGCAGCTTTCTTGCCAGCCCTAAGATCACAGATACGCAGTATTTT. This codes for CASSFLASPKITDTQYF.

This clonotype came up once. The J gene is TRBJ2-5, the V gene TRBV7-2, with a weak D call TRBD1 (6 bases). CDR1 is SGHTA, CDR2 FQGNSA, per germline. V lost 6 bases to trimming and J lost 1 base, with 12 bases between them. CDR3 length: 14 residues. The CDR3 spells CASRVSGAQETQYF. The CDR3, as DNA: TGTGCCAGCAGGGTTTCAGGGGCCCAAGAGACCCAGTACTTC.

The V and J genes are TRBV18 and TRBJ2-7, with 9 positions matching TRBD1. Germline assignment: CDR1 KGHSH and CDR2 LQKENI. V lost 5 bases to trimming and J lost 0 bases; unmatched junction nucleotides: 2. The CDR3 runs to 14 residues. This chain's CDR3 is CASSVTGGSYEQYF. CDR3 DNA sequence: TGTGCCAGCTCAGTGACAGGGGGCTCCTACGAGCAGTACTTC.

The chain combines TRBV4-2 with TRBJ2-1, with 16 bases lining up with TRBD2. The CDR3 length is 16 residues. J gave up 6 bases and V 3 bases, and 2 bases lay outside the gene matches. CDR1 and CDR2 from the germline V gene are LGHNA and YNFKEQ. DNA of the CDR3: TGTGCCAGCAGCCAGGGGACTAGCGGGGGGGTCAATGAGCAGTTCTTC. Protein: CASSQGTSGGVNEQFF.

The chain couples TRBV29-1 to TRBJ1-5, with 8 positions matching TRBD1. This CDR3 has 13 residues. The junction had 4 bases not matched to a gene; V was cut back by 4 bases and J by 5 bases. Germline V gives CDR1 SQVTM, CDR2 ANQGSEA. This chain's CDR3 is CSVAGGWDQPQHF. The CDR3 DNA reads TGCAGCGTTGCAGGGGGCTGGGATCAGCCCCAGCATTTT. The full variable domain, rest sourced from reference TRBV29-1 and TRBJ1-5, is SAVISQKPSRDICQRGTSLTIQCQVDSQVTMMFWYRQQPGQSLTLIATANQGSEATYESGFVIDKFPISRPNLTFSTLTVSNMSPEDSSIYLCSVAGGWDQPQHFGDGTRLSIL.

Comments on this clonotype: A much larger clonotype is one base distant, so this may be a read error. The chain's CDR3 is CTSSIKGRTGDGYTF. In DNA, the CDR3 is TGTACCAGTAGTATTAAGGGGAGGACAGGGGACGGCTACACCTTC. The chain carries TRBV19 and TRBJ1-2; 9 positions match TRBD1. Germline V gene data show CDR1 as LNHDA and CDR2 as SQIVND (reference sequence). The CDR3 totals 15 residues. Full variable domain (outside the CDR3, taken from reference TRBV19 and TRBJ1-2): DGGITQSPKYLFRKEGQNVTLSCEQNLNHDAMYWYRQDPGQGLRLIYYSQIVNDFQKGDIAEGYSVSREKKESFPLTVTSAQKNPTAFYLCTSSIKGRTGDGYTFGSGTRLTVV.

The table lists this clonotype with a few counts. The rearrangement links TRBV15 to TRBJ2-2, with unresolved D. V was shortened by 4 bases and J by 6 bases, with 9 bases between the two germline ends. This CDR3 has 13 amino acids. The germline gives CDR1 LNHNV, CDR2 YYDKDF (reference sequence). In DNA, the CDR3 is TGTGCCACCAGCAAAGTCCCCCCCGGGGAGCTGTTTTTT. Encoded protein: CATSKVPPGELFF.

The V and J genes are TRBV7-3 and TRBJ2-1; 8 nucleotides match TRBD2. CDR1 is SGHTA and CDR2 is FQGTGA in the germline V gene. V gave up 2 bases and J gave up 7 bases; unmatched junction bases: 7. This CDR3 comprises 15 residues. The CDR3: CASSLGTSRSNEQFF. The CDR3 nucleotides read TGTGCCAGCAGCTTAGGGACTAGTCGGTCTAATGAGCAGTTCTTC.

The V gene is TRBV6-5, the J gene TRBJ2-3; 12 bases line up with TRBD2. Germline CDR1 is MNHEY and CDR2 is SVGAGI. V was clipped by 5 bases and J by 5 bases; unmatched bases: 8. The CDR3 spans 16 residues. The CDR3: CASSETSGSTRDTQYF. CDR3 DNA: TGTGCCAGCAGTGAGACTAGCGGGAGTACCCGAGATACGCAGTATTTT.

This chain links TRBV5-1 with TRBJ1-2; 8 bases are a match to TRBD1. Germline CDR1 and CDR2: SGHRS and YFSETQ. The V gene end was trimmed by 3 bases and the J gene end by 2 bases; junction bases not matched to a gene: 6. This CDR3 comprises 15 residues. The CDR3 nucleotides read TGCGCCAGCAGCTGGGACGGACAGGGCAACTATGGCTACACCTTC. Its translation is CASSWDGQGNYGYTF.

The chain uses TRBV9 and TRBJ1-2; the D is unclear. V lost 0 bases to trimming and J lost 7 bases, with 7 bases between them. This CDR3 has 12 residues. Germline CDR1 and CDR2: SGDLS and YYNGEE. As DNA, the CDR3 is TGTGCCAGCAGCGTAGACGCTGGTGGCTACACCTTC. It codes for CASSVDAGGYTF.

The V and J genes are TRBV7-2 and TRBJ2-5; D uncertain. The CDR3 contains 13 residues. V was trimmed by 5 bases and J by 5 bases, leaving 12 bases between them. Germline CDR1 is SGHTA and CDR2 is FQGNSA. CDR3 nucleotide sequence: TGTGCCAGCAGCCTGGGAAATCGCGAGACCCAGTACTTC. Protein sequence: CASSLGNRETQYF.

The chain uses TRBV15 and TRBJ2-3, with 7 nucleotides matching TRBD1. The CDR3 has 13 residues. Germline trimming cut 6 bases from V and 1 base from J; bases unmatched to any gene: 1. The germline V gene encodes CDR1 LNHNV and CDR2 YYDKDF (reference sequence). The CDR3 is CATRGTGTDTQYF. The CDR3 DNA reads TGTGCCACCAGGGGGACAGGCACAGATACGCAGTATTTT. Variable domain in full (rest from reference TRBV15 and TRBJ2-3): DAMVIQNPRYQVTQFGKPVTLSCSQTLNHNVMYWYQQKSSQAPKLLFHYYDKDFNNEADTPDNFQSRRPNTSFCFLDIRSPGLGDTAMYLCATRGTGTDTQYFGPGTRLTVL.

The rearrangement links TRBV19 to TRBJ1-5; no definite D call. Germline loops: CDR1 LNHDA, CDR2 SQIVND (reference sequence). The CDR3 spans 16 residues. V was trimmed by 3 bases and J by 4 bases, leaving 16 bases between them. CDR3: CASSMRAGSGNQPQHF. The CDR3 DNA is TGTGCCAGTAGTATGCGGGCGGGTTCCGGTAATCAGCCCCAGCATTTT.

A single count supports this clonotype. V is TRBV20-1 and J is TRBJ2-3; D perhaps matches TRBD1 (5 bases). The CDR3 is made up of 15 amino acids. Germline CDR1 and CDR2: DFQATT and SNEGSKA (reference sequence). V was cut by 0 bases and J by 0 bases, with 10 bases left in between. In DNA form, the CDR3 reads TGCAGTGCTAGAGACAGGGCGACTAGCACAGATACGCAGTATTTT. Residues: CSARDRATSTDTQYF.